This T cell receptor beta chain was documented in a study of Graves' ophthalmopathy and Graves' hyperthyroidism. J lost 4 bases, V lost 7 bases, and 11 bases had no gene match. The CDR3 has 16 amino acids. Germline lookup yields CDR1 MNHNS and CDR2 SASEGT. Moderate-to-severe activity, CAS ≥3, NOSPECS ≥4 and duration under 3 months were recorded for donors with ophthalmopathy. Enrollment excluded any patients with other autoimmune diseases, uncontrolled infections, pregnancy or lactation. Orbital computed tomography and thyroid ultrasound, along with TRAb, serum thyroxine and clinical symptoms, underpinned diagnosis. PBMCs were density-gradient isolated from roughly 10 ml fresh blood. Investigators amplified TCR beta CDR3 regions from RNA transcripts. RT-PCR was first run with HTBI primers, then multiplex PCR in a second round. TCRdb used MiXCR to reprocess the multiplex PCR reads, holding one entry per CDR3 protein. The table shows 260,000 or so distinct CDR3 sequences, with around 42% occurring only once.

Source material: peripheral blood. This chain links TRBV6-1 with TRBJ2-2; 8 bases agree with TRBD2. This receptor was identified in an adult man with Graves' ophthalmopathy. This chain's CDR3 is CASTQLAGTSTGELFF. The CDR3 nucleotides read TGTGCCAGCACCCAGCTAGCGGGCACCTCCACCGGGGAGCTGTTTTTT.